This entry lists 24 T cell receptor beta chains sequenced from one sample in a study of blood T cell repertoires in COVID-19 (dated by TCRdb to between 2020 and 2021). The receptor library was made with the immunoSEQ multiplex PCR assay. TCRdb took this table from immuneACCESS and kept in-frame rearrangements with V and J called. Such tables lack part of the clones; where checked against another copy, unresolved V genes explain under half of the gap, and the rest is unexplained. Recorded for this sample are about 270,000 clones; 80% to 95% of them occurred a single time. The top ten clonotypes cover less than 3.5% of the sample. Sequencing was carried out using PBMCs or T cells enriched from blood (not recorded which). The receptors were sampled from a man aged 40-55 years who had been exposed to COVID-19.

This clone has a handful of counts. The V call is TRBV5-1, the J call TRBJ2-2, with a weak D call TRBD1 (6 bases). In germline, CDR1 is SGHRS, CDR2 YFSETQ. Trimming left V 2 bases short and J 7 bases short, with 12 bases between. This CDR3 has 14 amino acids. CDR3 nucleotides: TGCGCCAGCAGCTTTCAACAGGGTGACGGGGAGCTGTTTTTT. This encodes CASSFQQGDGELFF.

This rearrangement joins TRBV19 to TRBJ2-7, with 8 bases fitting TRBD2. This CDR3 has 13 residues. In germline, CDR1 is LNHDA, CDR2 SQIVND (reference sequence). V shed 6 bases and J 2 bases; nucleotides not matched to a gene: 3. The CDR3 region is CASRGAGAYEQYF. The CDR3, as DNA: TGTGCCAGTAGAGGAGCGGGAGCCTACGAGCAGTACTTC.

The chain uses TRBV25-1 and TRBJ2-7; no reliable D call. CDR3 length equals 16 residues. V lost 5 bases and J 6 bases, leaving 23 bases between the germline ends. Germline-derived CDR1 and CDR2 are MGHDK and SYGVNS. The CDR3, as DNA: TGTGCCAGCAGTACAGTAGGTGGGCAGACCTTGGGCGAGCAGTACTTC. It encodes CASSTVGGQTLGEQYF.

The chain has TRBV3-1 (or the pseudogene TRBV3-2) and TRBJ2-5; possible D gene TRBD2, 5 bases. The V end lost 4 bases, the J end lost 5 bases, and 17 bases lay between the germline ends. Germline V gene data show CDR1 as LGHDT and CDR2 as YNNKEL (reference sequence). The CDR3 sequence is 15 residues long. The CDR3 region is CASSPPRDRGETQYF. CDR3 nucleotide sequence: TGTGCCAGCAGCCCCCCTAGGGATAGAGGGGAGACCCAGTACTTC.

V gene TRBV18 combines with J gene TRBJ2-2; 7 bases map to TRBD2. Germline lookup yields CDR1 KGHSH and CDR2 LQKENI. This CDR3 has 17 amino acids. Trimming at V came to 0 bases and at J to 0 bases, leaving 4 bases not matched to a gene. For the CDR3, the DNA is TGTGCCAGCTCACCACCCGGACTAGGGGCGAACACCGGGGAGCTGTTTTTT. Its protein is CASSPPGLGANTGELFF.

The V and J genes are TRBV29-1 and TRBJ2-7, with 9 bases identical to TRBD1. V shed 3 bases and J 5 bases; nucleotides not matched to a gene: 5. From germline, CDR1 is SQVTM and CDR2 ANQGSEA. The CDR3 spans 13 residues. The CDR3 DNA reads as TGCAGCGTTGATTCGACAGGGGGTAACGAGCAGTACTTC. Protein: CSVDSTGGNEQYF.

This clone occurred a few times. The CDR3 loop is CASSVGTSIGQFF. The DNA of the CDR3 is TGTGCCAGCAGCGTAGGGACTAGCATCGGGCAGTTCTTC. The chain couples TRBV9 to TRBJ2-1; 8 bases line up with TRBD2. The V segment lost 0 bases and the J segment 12 bases; nucleotides outside the gene matches: 5. Germline assignment: CDR1 SGDLS and CDR2 YYNGEE. This CDR3 is built from 13 residues.

The sample holds one count of this clone. The chain couples TRBV4-3 to TRBJ2-1, with TRBD2 identical over 9 bases. The CDR3 contains 16 residues. V lost 2 bases and J lost 6; bases outside the gene matches: 8. CDR1 is LGHNA and CDR2 is YSLEER in the germline V gene. The CDR3 sequence is CASSQSPSGEGNEQFF. The DNA of the CDR3 is TGCGCCAGCAGCCAATCTCCTAGCGGGGAGGGCAATGAGCAGTTCTTC.

V is TRBV3-1 (or the pseudogene TRBV3-2) and J is TRBJ2-7; 9 nucleotides agree with TRBD2. CDR1 and CDR2 (germline): LGHDT, YNNKEL (reference sequence). V gave up 0 bases and J gave up 1 base; unmatched junction bases: 10. The CDR3 is 18 residues long. The CDR3 spells CASSQDIPLAGGSYEQYF. CDR3 nucleotide sequence: TGTGCCAGCAGCCAAGATATACCCCTTGCGGGGGGGTCCTACGAGCAGTACTTC.

The chain combines TRBV7-2 with TRBJ1-5; 9 nucleotides align to TRBD1. The CDR3 sequence is 14 residues long. Per germline, CDR1 SGHTA and CDR2 FQGNSA. After removal of 3 bases from V and 5 bases from J, the junction contained 2 bases not matched to a gene. CDR3 protein: CASSFGTGYQPQHF. The DNA of the CDR3 is TGTGCCAGCAGCTTCGGGACAGGGTATCAGCCCCAGCATTTT.

V is TRBV13 and J is TRBJ1-4, with D perhaps matching TRBD1 (5 bases). Germline-derived CDR1 and CDR2 are PRHDT and FYEKMQ (reference sequence). Trimming stripped 2 bases from V and 7 bases from J, with 20 bases between. The CDR3 covers 17 residues. CDR3 residues: CASSLSGGDWSGEKLFF. In DNA form, the CDR3 reads TGTGCCAGCAGCTTATCCGGGGGGGATTGGTCGGGTGAAAAACTGTTTTTT.

The table lists this clone with a few counts. V usage is TRBV7-3 and J usage is TRBJ2-1, with 9 bases matching TRBD2. CDR3 size: 17 residues. Germline V gene lookup returns CDR1 SGHTA and CDR2 FQGTGA. The V gene end was trimmed by 2 bases and the J gene end by 1 base; junction bases not matched to a gene: 6. CDR3 bases: TGTGCCAGCAGCTTATCTAGCGGGATTATTTCCTACAATGAGCAGTTCTTC. It codes for CASSLSSGIISYNEQFF.

This clone was observed a single time. V gene TRBV5-6 combines with J gene TRBJ1-6, with 8 bases lining up with TRBD1. Germline CDR1 reads SGHDT; CDR2 reads YYEEEE. The junction had 8 bases not matched to a gene; V was cut back by 4 bases and J by 5 bases. The CDR3 contains 16 residues. In nucleotides, the CDR3 is TGTGCCAGCAGCCCTACTCGGACAGGGAATAATTCACCCCTCCACTTT. Protein: CASSPTRTGNNSPLHF. The full variable domain, with the rest looked up from reference TRBV5-6 and TRBJ1-6, is DAGVTQSPTHLIKTRGQQVTLRCSPKSGHDTVSWYQQALGQGPQFIFQYYEEEERQRGNFPDRFSGHQFPNYSSELNVNALLLGDSALYLCASSPTRTGNNSPLHFGNGTRLTVT.

CDR3 DNA: TGTGCCAGTAGTAGGGAGATTGGGTACGGCAATCAGCCCCAGCATTTT. Amino acid sequence: CASSREIGYGNQPQHF. V is TRBV19 and J is TRBJ1-5; D unclear. The germline CDR1 and CDR2 sequences are LNHDA and SQIVND (reference sequence). The CDR3 sequence is 16 residues long. V shed 4 bases and J shed 2 bases, with 15 bases lying between them.

The count of this clone is one. CDR3 sequence reads: CASRARASVTDTQYF. The DNA of the CDR3 is TGTGCCAGTAGGGCCAGAGCTAGCGTCACAGATACGCAGTATTTT. The V call is TRBV19, the J call TRBJ2-3, with D maybe TRBD2 (6 bases). CDR1 LNHDA and CDR2 SQIVND come from the germline V gene (reference sequence). The CDR3 spans 15 residues. V lost 6 bases to trimming and J lost 2 bases, with 15 bases between them.

V usage is TRBV30 and J usage is TRBJ1-6, with TRBD1 as a possible D gene (6 bases). Looked up from germline, CDR1 is GTSNPN and CDR2 is SVGIG (reference sequence). CDR3 length equals 16 residues. The V end was cut by 3 bases, the J end by 5 bases, with 17 bases between. The CDR3 is CAWRGWGRADNSPLHF. The CDR3 DNA reads as TGTGCCTGGAGAGGTTGGGGGCGCGCTGATAATTCACCCCTCCACTTT.

This clone was counted a few times. J is TRBJ1-2 and V is TRBV19; D is ambiguous. Germline V gene lookup returns CDR1 LNHDA and CDR2 SQIVND (reference sequence). Trimming shortened V by 2 bases and J by 6 bases, and 10 bases separated the two germline ends. CDR3 length: 13 amino acids. CDR3 region: CASSINEGDGYTF. The DNA of the CDR3 is TGTGCCAGTAGTATAAATGAGGGAGATGGCTACACCTTC.

V is TRBV27 and J is TRBJ2-7, with 7 positions matching TRBD2. Germline CDR1 is MNHEY and CDR2 is SMNVEV (reference sequence). The CDR3 covers 15 residues. Unmatched junction bases numbered 8, after V lost 3 bases and J lost 3 bases. The CDR3 region is CASSFTPSGIYEQYF. The DNA of the CDR3 is TGTGCCAGCAGTTTTACTCCTAGCGGTATCTACGAGCAGTACTTC.

The chain carries TRBV19 and TRBJ2-1; D possibly corresponds to TRBD1 (6 bases). Germline lookup yields CDR1 LNHDA and CDR2 SQIVND (reference sequence). Trimming pared 5 bases from V and 0 bases from J, leaving 14 bases between. This CDR3 spans 16 amino acids. DNA of the CDR3: TGTGCCAGTAGTCCTGGACAGCCACTCTCCTACAATGAGCAGTTCTTC. Translated: CASSPGQPLSYNEQFF.

This sequence joins TRBV5-4 and TRBJ1-6; D uncertain. CDR3 length: 17 amino acids. Germline assignment: CDR1 SGHNT and CDR2 YYREEE (reference sequence). V was shortened by 3 bases and J by 0 bases, with 13 bases between the two germline ends. CDR3 DNA: TGTGCCAGCAGCTGGACCGGGATGAGCTCCTATAATTCACCCCTCCACTTT. This sequence encodes CASSWTGMSSYNSPLHF.

V and J are TRBV6-5 and TRBJ1-1; 8 bases map to TRBD1. This CDR3 has 14 amino acids. The germline CDR1 and CDR2 sequences are MNHEY and SVGAGI. Losses at the gene ends were 6 bases for V and 3 bases for J; bases not matched to a gene: 6. CDR3 DNA: TGTGCCAGCAGGCAAGGGGGACAGGACACTGAAGCTTTCTTT. Residues: CASRQGGQDTEAFF.

V usage is TRBV28 and J usage is TRBJ2-7; 8 bases match TRBD2. The germline gives CDR1 MDHEN, CDR2 SYDVKM. CDR3 length: 16 amino acids. The trim removed 1 base at V and 5 bases at J, leaving 10 bases unmatched. This chain's CDR3 is CASSLSAGLGKNEQYF. For the CDR3, the DNA is TGTGCCAGCAGTTTATCAGCGGGACTAGGAAAAAACGAGCAGTACTTC.

This clone was seen a single time. V is TRBV10-2 and J is TRBJ1-2, with D tentatively TRBD1 (6 bases). This CDR3 has 14 amino acids. In germline, CDR1 is WSHSY, CDR2 SAAADI. The V end was cut by 8 bases, the J end by 0 bases, with 13 bases between. CDR3 loop: CASHGQISNYGYTF. The CDR3 region has the DNA TGCGCCAGCCACGGACAGATTTCTAACTATGGCTACACCTTC.

The CDR3, as DNA: TGTGCCAGTAGTATAGAGGGGAGGGGAGGCGAAAAACTGTTTTTT. It is translated as CASSIEGRGGEKLFF. The chain has TRBV19 and TRBJ1-4, with D possibly matching TRBD1 (5 bases). Deletions cut 0 bases from V and 8 bases from J, with 13 bases between. This CDR3 contains 15 residues. CDR1 and CDR2 from the germline V gene are LNHDA and SQIVND (reference sequence).